Following are 23 T cell receptor beta chains from one sample sequenced in a study of early T cells in non-severe SARS-CoV-2 infection. TCRdb analysed the 5' RACE reads with MiXCR anew, one entry per CDR3 protein. Of around 99,000 distinct CDR3 sequences detected, over 8.5% appear once; the ten largest clones hold 7.6%. Sequencing input: whole blood. These receptors were taken from an adult who was a healthcare worker with PCR-confirmed SARS-CoV-2 infection or an uninfected control (not recorded which).

The chain combines TRBV12-3 or TRBV12-4 with TRBJ2-7; 13 nucleotides align to TRBD2. Trimming at V came to 6 bases and at J to 4 bases, leaving 3 bases not matched to a gene. The CDR3 totals 14 residues. DNA of the CDR3: TGTGCCAGCAGACTAGCGGGAGGGCTTTACGAGCAGTACTTC. Translated, it gives CASRLAGGLYEQYF.

V gene TRBV7-8 combines with J gene TRBJ2-1; maybe TRBD2 (5 bases). Trimming stripped 4 bases from V and 2 bases from J, with 12 bases between. Per the germline V gene, CDR1 is SGHVS and CDR2 is FQNEAQ. This CDR3 has 15 amino acids. CDR3: CASSSRRFTYNEQFF. The CDR3 DNA sequence: TGTGCCAGCAGCTCAAGGAGGTTCACCTACAATGAGCAGTTCTTC.

This clonotype has more than one count but fewer than ten. This chain links TRBV6-5 with TRBJ2-3; a possible D gene is TRBD1 (5 bases). Germline CDR1 MNHEY, CDR2 SVGAGI. V shed 8 bases and J shed 6 bases, with 6 bases lying between them. There are 10 residues in the CDR3. For the CDR3, the DNA is TGTGCCAGCGGGGCGGATACGCAGTATTTT. Its protein product is CASGADTQYF.

In this sample, this clonotype turned up many times. The chain has TRBV12-3 or TRBV12-4 and TRBJ2-3; 11 bases agree with TRBD2. The CDR3 is 15 residues long. The V segment lost 6 bases and the J segment 2 bases; nucleotides outside the gene matches: 4. CDR3 sequence: CASRELAGATDTQYF. CDR3 nucleotides: TGTGCCAGCAGGGAACTAGCGGGAGCCACAGATACGCAGTATTTT.

This clonotype has only a few counts. This chain joins TRBV7-2 and TRBJ2-1; perhaps TRBD2 as D (6 bases). This CDR3 comprises 16 residues. Per the germline V gene, CDR1 is SGHTA and CDR2 is FQGNSA. With 2 bases removed from V and 6 bases from J, the gap between germline ends came to 17 bases. The CDR3 spells CASSLFSAGATNEQFF. Here the CDR3 DNA reads TGTGCCAGCAGCTTATTTTCAGCGGGTGCTACCAATGAGCAGTTCTTC.

This clonotype was seen a few times. The chain joins TRBV20-1 to TRBJ1-5; D perhaps matches TRBD1 (6 bases). The CDR3 extends over 15 amino acids. Germline assignment: CDR1 DFQATT and CDR2 SNEGSKA (reference sequence). V was pared by 2 bases and J by 6 bases, with 17 bases between. CDR3 DNA: TGCAGTGCTAGAATGACGGGGGGCGCGGGTCAGCCCCAGCATTTT. Protein sequence: CSARMTGGAGQPQHF.

This clonotype was counted at least ten times. V and J are TRBV28 and TRBJ2-5; 9 nucleotides align to TRBD1. V shed 6 bases and J 3 bases; nucleotides not matched to a gene: 5. Germline V CDR1 and CDR2: MDHEN, SYDVKM. CDR3 length: 14 residues. As DNA, the CDR3 is TGTGCCAGCAGCCGGGACAGGGAAAAAGAGACCCAGTACTTC. Translated, it gives CASSRDREKETQYF.

There are many counts of this clonotype. The chain employs TRBV18 and TRBJ2-1; D may be TRBD2 (5 bases). Germline-derived CDR1 and CDR2 are KGHSH and LQKENI. Trimming pared 0 bases from V and 4 bases from J, leaving 7 bases between. The CDR3 extends over 14 amino acids. CDR3 coding DNA: TGTGCCAGCTCACCACCTCGGAGGTACAATGAGCAGTTCTTC. Its translation is CASSPPRRYNEQFF.

In its sample, this clonotype was seen many times. The V and J genes are TRBV20-1 and TRBJ2-1; no definite D call. V shed 5 bases and J shed 4 bases, with 9 bases lying between them. There are 12 residues in the CDR3. CDR1 and CDR2 from the germline V gene are DFQATT and SNEGSKA (reference sequence). The CDR3 DNA sequence: TGCAGTGCTTCGGGCAATTACAATGAGCAGTTCTTC. It is translated as CSASGNYNEQFF.

The table lists this clonotype with many counts. The genes are TRBV20-1 and TRBJ2-7; TRBD2 aligns across 9 bases. Looked up from germline, CDR1 is DFQATT and CDR2 is SNEGSKA (reference sequence). The CDR3 covers 13 residues. J gave up 7 bases and V 4 bases, and 8 bases lay outside the gene matches. CDR3 amino acids: CSAIAGDPLEQYF. The CDR3 DNA is TGCAGTGCTATAGCGGGAGACCCCTTGGAGCAGTACTTC.

The V call is TRBV20-1, the J call TRBJ2-7, with TRBD2 identical over 11 bases. Losses at the gene ends were 5 bases for V and 6 bases for J; bases not matched to a gene: 12. The germline gives CDR1 DFQATT, CDR2 SNEGSKA (reference sequence). This CDR3 region has 15 residues. The CDR3 reads CSAHRLAGSLSEQYF. CDR3 sequence (DNA): TGCAGTGCTCATCGACTAGCGGGATCCCTCAGCGAGCAGTACTTC.

This clonotype came up many times. The chain recombines TRBV5-1 with TRBJ2-2, with D possibly matching TRBD1 (6 bases). Germline-derived CDR1 and CDR2 are SGHRS and YFSETQ. The CDR3 is 17 amino acids. Deletions cut 4 bases from V and 6 bases from J, with 22 bases between. For the CDR3, the DNA is TGCGCCAGCAGCGGGGAACCGGGACAAATAATCCCCGGGGAGCTGTTTTTT. This encodes CASSGEPGQIIPGELFF.

This chain connects TRBV11-2 to TRBJ2-1; maybe TRBD2 (5 bases). Germline-derived CDR1 and CDR2 are SGHAT and FQNNGV. V dropped 2 bases and J dropped 9 bases, with 8 bases sitting between them. CDR3 length: 12 residues. The CDR3 DNA reads TGTGCCAGCAGCTTAAACCGGGGTGAGCAGTTCTTC. Amino acid sequence: CASSLNRGEQFF.

This chain joins TRBV29-1 and TRBJ1-4, with unresolved D. This CDR3 comprises 11 residues. In germline, CDR1 is SQVTM, CDR2 ANQGSEA. Trimming took 3 bases from V and 6 from J, leaving 5 bases between them. CDR3 loop: CSVEQDEKLFF. DNA for the CDR3: TGCAGCGTTGAGCAGGATGAAAAACTGTTTTTT.

Only a few counts were recorded for this clonotype. This chain uses TRBV5-5 with TRBJ1-1; D remains ambiguous. The CDR3 consists of 13 residues. Trimming took 7 bases from V and 0 from J, leaving 10 bases between them. CDR1 and CDR2 from the germline V gene are SGHKS and YYEKEE (reference sequence). CDR3 in DNA: TGTGCCAGCGAAGAGATCATGAACACTGAAGCTTTCTTT. Protein: CASEEIMNTEAFF.

In its sample, this clonotype was seen many times. V is TRBV2 and J is TRBJ2-3, with no clear D. The CDR3 is made up of 15 amino acids. V lost 3 bases and J 0 bases, leaving 10 bases between the germline ends. Germline lookup yields CDR1 SNHLY and CDR2 FYNNEI. For the CDR3, the DNA is TGTGCCAGCAGTGATGTATTGCGCAGCACAGATACGCAGTATTTT. It codes for CASSDVLRSTDTQYF.

This clonotype was observed a handful of times. The rearrangement links TRBV6-6 to TRBJ2-7, with D possibly matching TRBD2 (7 bases). V gave up 3 bases and J gave up 6 bases, with 15 bases separating them. The germline CDR1 and CDR2 sequences are MNHNY and SVGAGI (reference sequence). This CDR3 spans 14 amino acids. CDR3 DNA sequence: TGTGCCAGCAGTTATACTGGGAGGGGGGTCGAGCAGTACTTC. Translation: CASSYTGRGVEQYF.

This clonotype was seen more than once but under ten times. The chain couples TRBV28 to TRBJ2-7; a weak D match, TRBD2 (6 bases). Germline V gene data show CDR1 as MDHEN and CDR2 as SYDVKM. V lost 2 bases to trimming and J lost 8 bases, with 16 bases between them. The CDR3 covers 14 residues. CDR3 nucleotide sequence: TGTGCCAGCAGTTTAGGGACTGGGCTGGAGAAGCAGTACTTC. Its translation: CASSLGTGLEKQYF.

The gene calls are TRBV5-4 and TRBJ2-1; D perhaps matches TRBD2 (5 bases). Germline-derived CDR1 and CDR2 are SGHNT and YYREEE (reference sequence). Trimming stripped 4 bases from V and 4 bases from J, with 12 bases between. The CDR3 extends over 14 amino acids. CDR3 region: CASSPLGGYNEQFF. DNA for the CDR3: TGTGCCAGCAGCCCATTGGGCGGGTACAATGAGCAGTTCTTC.

This chain joins TRBV7-8 and TRBJ2-5; the D gene is possibly TRBD1 (5 bases). With 1 base removed from V and 10 bases from J, the gap between germline ends came to 19 bases. Looked up from germline, CDR1 is SGHVS and CDR2 is FQNEAQ. This CDR3 has 15 residues. The CDR3 nucleotides are TGTGCCAGCAGCTTAGTGCTAGGAGCCCGAAGGGGCCAGTACTTC. This encodes CASSLVLGARRGQYF.

This clonotype was seen a few times. The J gene is TRBJ2-1, the V gene TRBV7-9, with TRBD1 matching 9 bases. The CDR3 totals 15 residues. J was trimmed by 6 bases and V by 4 bases; bases with no gene match: 7. Germline V gives CDR1 SEHNR, CDR2 FQNEAQ (reference sequence). The CDR3 spells CASSSWDREGNEQFF. For the CDR3, the DNA is TGTGCCAGCAGCTCATGGGACAGGGAGGGCAATGAGCAGTTCTTC.

This rearrangement joins TRBV11-2 to TRBJ2-1; D perhaps matches TRBD1 (6 bases). The V end was cut by 2 bases, the J end by 0 bases, with 26 bases between. The germline V gene encodes CDR1 SGHAT and CDR2 FQNNGV. The CDR3 spans 21 residues. CDR3 nucleotide sequence: TGTGCCAGCAGCTTACGGGTTTGGCAGGGGCATGGCGGAGACTCCTACAATGAGCAGTTCTTC. This gives the protein CASSLRVWQGHGGDSYNEQFF.

This chain joins TRBV4-3 and TRBJ2-1; 8 positions agree with TRBD2. Germline V lookup: CDR1 LGHNA, CDR2 YSLEER. V lost 1 base to trimming and J lost 7 bases; unmatched junction nucleotides: 9. The CDR3 is made up of 16 amino acids. The CDR3 sequence: CASSQVRLAGTNEQFF. The DNA for the CDR3 is TGCGCCAGCAGCCAAGTGAGGCTAGCGGGCACTAATGAGCAGTTCTTC.